The 13 T cell receptor beta chains below were found in one sample sequenced in a study of Graves' ophthalmopathy and Graves' hyperthyroidism. Amplification of TCR beta CDR3 regions used RNA transcripts. First-round RT-PCR used HTBI primers; second-round multiplex PCR followed. Via MiXCR, TCRdb re-called the multiplex PCR reads, giving one row per CDR3 protein. The data hold about 740,000 distinct CDR3 sequences, with 40% observed a single time. Input material: peripheral blood. The origin of the receptors is an adult man with Graves' ophthalmopathy.

This clonotype has at least ten counts. V and J are TRBV10-3 and TRBJ1-5; D call uncertain. The CDR3 is 16 residues long. Germline V CDR1 and CDR2: ENHRY, SYGVKD. The germline V and J ends were trimmed by 11 bases and 2 bases, with 22 bases remaining between them. CDR3 region: CAQLTAGGRRNQPQHF. The CDR3 DNA is TGTGCCCAACTCACGGCAGGAGGCAGGCGCAATCAGCCCCAGCATTTT.

Many counts were recorded for this clonotype. The V gene is TRBV10-3, the J gene TRBJ2-7; TRBD2 might be the D (5 bases). The CDR3 totals 14 residues. Germline-derived CDR1 and CDR2 are ENHRY and SYGVKD. Trimming left V 4 bases short and J 0 bases short, with 10 bases between. The CDR3 loop is CAISVAGLSYEQYF. The CDR3 DNA reads as TGTGCCATCAGTGTCGCAGGACTCTCCTACGAGCAGTACTTC.

V and J are TRBV19 and TRBJ1-2; D ambiguous. V shed 7 bases and J shed 9 bases, with 15 bases lying between them. CDR3 length equals 12 residues. In germline, CDR1 is LNHDA, CDR2 SQIVND (reference sequence). CDR3 sequence (DNA): TGTGCCAGTACCCGCAAGGAGGGATGCTACACCTTC. Encoded protein: CASTRKEGCYTF.

In regard to this clonotype: Since a much larger clone is just one base distant, this may be a read error. The gene calls are TRBV9 and TRBJ1-2; 7 bases align to TRBD1. CDR3 size: 15 residues. The germline gives CDR1 SGDLS, CDR2 YYNGEE. DNA of the CDR3: TGTGCCAGCAGCGTAGCGCTAACAGGGGACTATGACTACACCTTC. Its translation: CASSVALTGDYDYTF.

The table lists this clonotype with many counts. The V call is TRBV10-3, the J call TRBJ1-1; 8 nucleotides agree with TRBD1. This CDR3 is 14 amino acids long. V lost 7 bases and J lost 7; bases outside the gene matches: 11. The germline V gene has CDR1 ENHRY and CDR2 SYGVKD. CDR3 bases: TGTGCCATCAACGACCGGGACAGGAAGGATGAAGCTTTCTTT. Protein sequence: CAINDRDRKDEAFF.

This clonotype was seen only once. The junction shows a germline mismatch at one end, possibly a read error. The chain recombines TRBV20-1 with TRBJ1-5; 7 nucleotides agree with TRBD1. CDR3 length: 13 residues. From germline, CDR1 is DFQATT and CDR2 SNEGSKA (reference sequence). The CDR3 region is CSAPGQSSQPQHF. The CDR3, as DNA: TGCAGTGCCCCGGGACAGAGCAGTCAGCCCCAGCATTTT.

This clonotype has at least ten counts. The chain combines TRBV7-2 with TRBJ1-2; a weak D match, TRBD1 (5 bases). This CDR3 has 13 amino acids. The V end lost 2 bases, the J end lost 10 bases, and 14 bases lay between the germline ends. CDR1 SGHTA and CDR2 FQGNSA come from the germline V gene. This CDR3 reads CASSLSREMHYTF. Written as DNA, the CDR3 is TGTGCCAGCAGCTTAAGCAGGGAGATGCACTACACCTTC.

This clonotype was counted many times. An end of the junction does not agree with germline; a read error may underlie this. The V and J genes are TRBV24-1 and TRBJ1-5, with no clear D. Germline CDR1 reads KGHDR; CDR2 reads SFDVKD. The CDR3 sequence is 12 residues long. The CDR3 DNA sequence: TGTGCCAGCAGTGAAGTCGCCCAGCCCCAGCATTTT. It codes for CASSEVAQPQHF.

Turning to this clonotype: This may be a read error, as it is one base from a much larger clone. The chain links TRBV24-1 to TRBJ1-2; the D is unclear. The CDR3 totals 13 residues. The V gene's germline CDR1 is KGHDR and CDR2 SFDVKD. In DNA form, the CDR3 reads TGTGCCACCAGCGAGGTATTAAACTATGGCCACACCTTC. Its translation is CATSEVLNYGHTF.

Turning to this clonotype: A read error may explain this, as a much larger clone is one base away. The chain links TRBV6-5 to TRBJ2-5; the D gene is possibly TRBD2 (6 bases). V gave up 8 bases and J gave up 4 bases, with 17 bases separating them. CDR1 and CDR2 from the germline V gene are MNHEY and SVGAGI. The CDR3 has 14 amino acids. This CDR3 reads CASRSRDWVETQYF. The CDR3 region has the DNA TGTGCCAGCCGTTCCAGGGACTGGGTAGAGACCCAGTACTTC.

This clonotype was detected a few times. V and J are TRBV9 and TRBJ2-2; the D is unclear. Germline V lookup: CDR1 SGDLS, CDR2 YYNGEE. The V end was cut by 4 bases, the J end by 1 base, with 11 bases between. This CDR3 region has 15 residues. This CDR3 reads CASSFRRLNTGELFF. The CDR3 coding sequence is TGTGCCAGCAGCTTCAGGAGATTGAACACCGGGGAGCTGTTTTTT.

This clonotype appeared many times. The chain employs TRBV10-2 and TRBJ1-2; D is unresolved. V was cut by 3 bases and J by 3 bases, with 8 bases left in between. Germline-derived CDR1 and CDR2 are WSHSY and SAAADI. The length of the CDR3 is 13 residues. CDR3 in amino acids: CASSEETYYGYTF. CDR3 nucleotide sequence: TGCGCCAGCAGTGAAGAAACATACTATGGCTACACCTTC.

Remarks on this clonotype: A read error is possible here, since a much larger clone lies one base away. It is likely a read error, because the conserved phenylalanine at the end of the CDR3 is missing. This sequence joins TRBV7-9 and TRBJ1-2; D is uncertain. V was clipped by 6 bases and J by 3 bases, with 8 bases between them. This CDR3 contains 12 residues. Germline V gene sequence: CDR1 SEHNR, CDR2 FQNEAQ (reference sequence). The CDR3 loop reads CASSELDYGYTL. The CDR3, as DNA: TGTGCCAGCAGTGAGTTGGACTATGGCTACACCCTC.